The rows below give T cell receptor beta chains drawn from one sample of a study of metastatic and nonmetastatic thyroid tumors. TCRdb redid the clone calls on the PCR reads using MiXCR. The table lists approximately 6,000 clones, approximately 35% of them singletons, with about 42% in the top ten. The sample taken for sequencing was tumor tissue. The source of these receptors is a female donor with papillary thyroid cancer or a benign thyroid nodule (not recorded which). Some clones in this sample may be carry-over from other donors' samples. Both conserved end residues are part of each CDR3. The order of the fields is J gene, clone size, D gene, V gene, CDR3 length, CDR3 protein, CDR3 DNA. A D gene is named only where the DNA matches it firmly. A clone size is listed for some rows: how often the clone was seen (once, few, many), or a class if it is expanded.

>TRBJ2-1|few|TRBD2|TRBV12-3/TRBV12-4|17
CASSLPSGTAYGNEQFF
TGTGCCAGCAGTTTGCCTAGCGGGACCGCCTATGGCAATGAGCAGTTCTTC
>TRBJ1-1|-|-|TRBV20-1|13
CSAYNAGDTEAFF
TGCAGTGCCTACAACGCGGGGGACACTGAAGCTTTCTTT
>TRBJ2-5|-|TRBD2|TRBV10-3|14
CAISEASGVAGQYF
TGTGCCATCAGTGAAGCTAGCGGGGTTGCGGGCCAGTACTTC
>TRBJ1-1|-|-|TRBV7-3|13
CASRQDSNTEAFF
TGTGCCAGCAGGCAAGATTCGAACACTGAAGCTTTCTTT
>TRBJ2-1|-|-|TRBV5-6|15
CASSLVHGGYNEQFF
TGTGCCAGCAGCTTGGTTCATGGGGGGTACAATGAGCAGTTCTTC
>TRBJ2-7|many|TRBD1|TRBV28|14
CASSFGQGRAEQYF
TGTGCCAGCAGTTTCGGACAGGGGAGGGCCGAGCAGTACTTC
>TRBJ2-3|medium-sized|-|TRBV3-1|14
CASSQVIGADTQYF
TGTGCCAGCAGCCAAGTAATCGGCGCGGATACGCAGTATTTT
>TRBJ2-3|-|-|TRBV7-9|14
CASSPPVFTDTQYF
TGTGCCAGCAGCCCTCCAGTTTTCACAGATACGCAGTATTTT
>TRBJ2-1|medium-sized|-|TRBV20-1|13
CSAGDISYNEQFF
TGCAGTGCGGGTGACATCTCCTACAATGAGCAGTTCTTC
>TRBJ2-2|-|-|TRBV11-2|16
CASSLGGNGNTGELFF
TGTGCCAGCAGCTTAGGTGGGAACGGAAACACCGGGGAGCTGTTTTTT
>TRBJ1-6|medium-sized|TRBD1|TRBV27|14
CASRPTGGNSPLHF
TGTGCCAGCCGCCCTACAGGGGGTAATTCACCCCTCCACTTT
>TRBJ2-7|-|TRBD1|TRBV29-1|13
CSVPLGTGYEQYF
TGCAGCGTTCCTCTTGGGACAGGCTACGAGCAGTACTTC
>TRBJ2-7|medium-sized|TRBD1|TRBV6-1|14
CASSVGQGSYEQYF
TGTGCCAGCAGTGTGGGACAGGGCTCCTACGAGCAGTACTTC
>TRBJ2-2|-|-|TRBV30|12
CAWSPFTGELFF
TGTGCCTGGAGCCCCTTTACCGGGGAGCTGTTTTTT
>TRBJ1-5|medium-sized|-|TRBV19|13
CASSGQTNQPQHF
TGTGCCAGTAGCGGACAGACTAATCAGCCCCAGCATTTT
>TRBJ2-1|-|TRBD2|TRBV28|17
CASSSSWGLAAYNEQSF
TGTGCCAGCAGTTCCAGCTGGGGACTAGCGGCCTACAATGAGCAGTCCTTC
>TRBJ1-2|-|-|TRBV19|16
CASSPEGRGLFGGYTF
TGTGCCAGTAGTCCAGAGGGCCGGGGGCTCTTCGGTGGCTACACCTTC
>TRBJ2-1|once|-|TRBV3-1|12
CASSQVNNEQFF
TGTGCCAGCAGCCAAGTCAACAATGAGCAGTTCTTC
>TRBJ2-7|-|TRBD2|TRBV7-9|13
CASSRGPGGEQYF
TGTGCCAGCAGCCGGGGACCCGGGGGGGAGCAGTACTTC
>TRBJ2-5|-|TRBD2|TRBV6-1|15
CASSVGTSVGETQYF
TGTGCCAGCAGTGTAGGGACTAGCGTGGGAGAGACCCAGTACTTC
>TRBJ1-1|-|-|TRBV28|13
CASSLELRSQAFF
TGTGCCAGCAGTTTGGAATTGCGCTCCCAAGCTTTCTTT
>TRBJ2-3|few|-|TRBV11-1|18
CASSLGFRTAGYTDTQYF
TGTGCCAGCAGTTTAGGGTTCCGTACAGCGGGCTACACAGATACGCAGTATTTT
>TRBJ2-3|-|-|TRBV5-1|14
CASSQVGFTDTHSF
TGCGCCAGCTCCCAGGTGGGGTTCACAGATACGCACTCTTTT
>TRBJ1-5|-|-|TRBV6-1|13
CASSESGWEPQHF
TGTGCCAGCAGTGAATCGGGGTGGGAGCCCCAGCATTTT
>TRBJ2-5|-|TRBD2|TRBV18|14
CARSPSGGQETQYF
TGTGCCAGATCTCCATCGGGGGGTCAAGAGACCCAGTACTTC
>TRBJ2-7|many|-|TRBV9|14
CASSVGGGFDEQYF
TGTGCCAGCAGCGTAGGTGGGGGCTTTGACGAGCAGTACTTC
>TRBJ2-1|-|-|TRBV28|16
CASSTGWSLGRNEQFF
TGTGCCAGCAGCACCGGATGGAGCCTGGGTCGGAATGAGCAGTTCTTC
>TRBJ1-6|many|-|TRBV7-3|15
CASSPPGGGESPLHF
TGTGCCAGCAGCCCCCCCGGAGGGGGAGAATCACCCCTCCACTTT
>TRBJ2-3|medium-sized|TRBD2|TRBV4-3|17
CASSQDSWTSGTDTQYF
TGCGCCAGCAGCCAAGATAGCTGGACTAGCGGCACAGATACGCAGTATTTT
>TRBJ2-7|few|-|TRBV19|15
CASSTPGSNSYEQYF
TGTGCCAGTAGTACCCCCGGGTCAAACTCCTACGAGCAGTACTTC
>TRBJ1-2|-|TRBD1|TRBV28|16
CASSHLRDSPNYGYTF
TGTGCCAGCAGTCACCTCCGGGACAGTCCTAACTATGGCTACACCTTC
>TRBJ2-7|many|-|TRBV7-9|14
CASSLAGTLDEQYF
TGTGCCAGCAGCTTAGCCGGGACTCTGGACGAGCAGTACTTC
>TRBJ2-1|-|-|TRBV28|11
CASSLGGRQFF
TGTGCCAGCAGTTTAGGGGGGAGACAGTTCTTC
>TRBJ1-6|few|TRBD1|TRBV6-1|14
CASRETGGNSPLHF
TGTGCCAGCAGGGAAACAGGGGGAAATTCACCCCTCCACTTT
>TRBJ2-7|-|-|TRBV2|15
CASSEETGYSYEQYF
TGTGCCAGCAGTGAAGAGACAGGATATTCCTACGAGCAGTACTTC
>TRBJ2-1|many|TRBD1|TRBV7-3|13
CASSSTGGNEQFF
TGTGCCAGCAGCTCCACAGGGGGCAATGAGCAGTTCTTC
>TRBJ1-6|-|-|TRBV28|13
CASFRYQNSPLHF
TGTGCCAGCTTCAGGTACCAGAATTCACCCCTCCACTTT
>TRBJ2-2|medium-sized|-|TRBV10-1|13
CASTDPFTGELFF
TGCGCCAGTACCGACCCCTTCACCGGGGAGCTGTTTTTT
>TRBJ2-3|-|-|TRBV30|14
CAWYPGPSQYTEYF
TGTGCCTGGTACCCGGGACCCTCCCAATATACGGAGTATTTT
>TRBJ2-1|-|-|TRBV20-1|14
CSATEWDNYNEQFF
TGCAGTGCTACTGAGTGGGATAACTACAATGAGCAGTTCTTC
>TRBJ1-4|many|-|TRBV20-1|13
CSARGRTARELFF
TGCAGTGCTAGAGGCCGGACAGCCCGGGAACTGTTTTTT
>TRBJ2-7|medium-sized|-|TRBV28|13
CASSLLPTYEQYF
TGTGCCAGCAGTTTACTCCCGACGTACGAGCAGTACTTC
>TRBJ1-5|-|-|TRBV6-2/TRBV6-3|14
CASSYPCHNHPQHF
TGTGCCAGCAGTTACCCCTGTCACAATCATCCCCAGCATTTT
>TRBJ2-2|few|-|TRBV27|16
CASSPRQGLNTGELFF
TGTGCCAGCAGTCCCCGACAGGGACTGAATACCGGGGAGCTGTTTTTT
>TRBJ1-4|-|-|TRBV18|16
CASSPKAYSTNEKLFF
TGTGCCAGCTCACCAAAAGCTTACAGTACTAATGAAAAACTGTTTTTT
>TRBJ1-1|many|TRBD1|TRBV9|17
CASSVGSQGVRNTEAFF
TGTGCCAGCAGCGTAGGCAGCCAGGGGGTAAGGAACACTGAAGCTTTCTTT
>TRBJ1-2|medium-sized|-|TRBV20-1|13
CSARDSRGYGYTF
TGCAGTGCTAGAGATTCCAGGGGCTATGGCTACACCTTC
>TRBJ2-1|-|-|TRBV11-2|16
CASSLDSGQLYNEQFF
TGTGCCAGCAGCCTAGATTCTGGACAACTTTACAATGAGCAGTTCTTC